This T cell receptor beta chain was obtained from a study of vaccination effects on CD4 cells after COVID-19. The protocol was immunoSEQ multiplex PCR, while the TCRdb copy is restricted to in-frame clones and leaves out a portion. The sample records about 22,000 clones, roughly four fifths being singletons. Sequencing in the ViraFEST assay came after antigen-specific CD4+ T cells had been expanded with viral peptide pools, which were used to stimulate PBMC. Researchers isolated CD4+ T cells once roughly ten days of culture had elapsed. Previously uninfected by SARS-CoV-2, the vaccine recipients also showed negative nucleocapsid antibodies. About this clone itself: Its target is unknown.

This CDR3 has 13 residues. The V gene lost 11 bases and the J gene lost 1 base, with 13 bases spanning the gap. Germline CDR1 reads LGHNT; CDR2 reads FRNRAP. This TCR was sampled from a human donor who received a COVID-19 vaccine. Here the sequenced sample was CD4+ T cells from PBMCs cultured with HCoV-NL63 spike peptides, taken before COVID-19 vaccination. This chain uses TRBV12-5 with TRBJ2-3, with D perhaps TRBD1 or TRBD2 (6 bases each). CDR3 sequence: CAWGAGGTDTQYF. The DNA for the CDR3 is TGTGCTTGGGGGGCGGGTGGCACAGATACGCAGTATTTT.